This TCR beta chain was recorded in a study of T cells expressing NK-cell markers. Study-level information: Sequencing of TCR beta repertoires drew on sorted CD3+CD56+NKG2C+, CD3+CD56+NKG2C- and CD3+CD56-NKG2C+ T cells.

As to this clonotype: Its antigen is currently unknown.

In generating TCR beta cDNA, 5'RACE template switching with UMIs was used. TCRdb re-called the 5' RACE reads and gives one entry per CDR3 protein, without DNA. This sample's table reports some 500,000 distinct CDR3 sequences. Per the germline V gene, CDR1 is MGHRA and CDR2 is YSYEKL. This CDR3 has 15 residues. Whole-study results and caveats: HCMV specificity of expanded NKG2C+ T cell clones remained unclear. Several donors likewise had their CD3+CD56-NKG2C+ fraction led by these clonotypes.

V and J are TRBV4-1 and TRBJ2-5; with no DNA, the TCRdb D assignment of TRBD1 cannot be verified. The sequence came from a woman in her fifties or sixties in good health. Input material: blood T cells: a sorted CD56 or NKG2C T cell subset, CD4+ or CD8+ T cells, or bulk PBMC T cells (not recorded which). The CDR3 loop reads CASSLNRQPEETQYF.